These 18 T cell receptor beta chains share one sample of origin, sequenced in a study of cytomegalovirus exposure and HLA in healthy donors. 13 Jbeta primers and 60 Vbeta primers were used for the PCR. The data were produced by immunoSEQ multiplex PCR, yet TCRdb's version contains in-frame clones alone and is incomplete. The sample yields 150,000 to 200,000 clones, approximately 71% seen once. Material for sequencing was PBMCs. These receptors all stem from a woman younger than 35 in good health and CMV-seropositive.

This clone has more than one count but fewer than ten. The chain employs TRBV5-1 and TRBJ1-1; possibly TRBD1 for D (6 bases). V was clipped by 0 bases and J by 7 bases, with 16 bases between them. The CDR3 consists of 15 residues. CDR1 is SGHRS and CDR2 is YFSETQ in the germline V gene. The CDR3 nucleotides read TGCGCCAGCAGCTTGGATAAATGGCAGGGGAGTGAAGCTTTCTTT. Its translation is CASSLDKWQGSEAFF.

This chain connects TRBV10-2 to TRBJ1-5; D is unclear. In germline, CDR1 is WSHSY, CDR2 SAAADI. Deletions cut 3 bases from V and 14 bases from J, with 17 bases between. CDR3 size: 13 residues. CDR3 loop: CASSDFIVDSKHF. The CDR3 DNA reads TGCGCCAGCAGTGACTTTATTGTCGACTCGAAGCATTTT.

J is TRBJ2-5 and V is TRBV27; 10 bases match TRBD1. J lost 5 bases, V lost 5 bases, and 5 bases had no gene match. CDR1 and CDR2 from the germline V gene are MNHEY and SMNVEV (reference sequence). The CDR3 is 14 amino acids. The CDR3 bases are TGTGCCAGCAGTGGGGACAGGGGACGCGAGACCCAGTACTTC. It yields the protein CASSGDRGRETQYF.

The chain recombines TRBV27 with TRBJ2-5; TRBD2 matches 10 bases. Trimming removed 3 bases from V and 2 bases from J; junction bases left unmatched: 9. The CDR3 has 17 residues. Germline lookup yields CDR1 MNHEY and CDR2 SMNVEV (reference sequence). The CDR3 reads CASSFRSSGRAQETQYF. The CDR3 DNA sequence: TGTGCCAGCAGTTTCCGGAGCAGCGGGAGGGCACAAGAGACCCAGTACTTC.

This chain joins TRBV4-2 and TRBJ2-2; TRBD1 matches at 7 bases. The CDR3 runs 18 residues. The V and J ends lost 4 bases and 2 bases, in that order; junction bases with no gene match: 13. Germline-derived CDR1 and CDR2 are LGHNA and YNFKEQ. The CDR3, as DNA: TGTGCCAGCAGCCGTGACGTACAGGGGAGTGCAAACACCGGGGAGCTGTTTTTT. Translated, it gives CASSRDVQGSANTGELFF.

The rearrangement links TRBV23-1 to TRBJ2-7; 9 positions match TRBD1. TRBV23-1 belongs to the ORF category, with a function that is uncertain. J lost 0 bases, V lost 4 bases, and 4 bases had no gene match. This CDR3 is 15 amino acids long. The CDR3 DNA reads TGCGCCAGCAGTCCGGACAGGGGAAGCTCCTACGAGCAGTACTTC. Protein sequence: CASSPDRGSSYEQYF.

This chain joins TRBV2 and TRBJ1-2; TRBD1 agrees at 8 bases. Germline-derived CDR1 and CDR2 are SNHLY and FYNNEI. Germline trimming cut 5 bases from V and 4 bases from J; bases unmatched to any gene: 6. CDR3 length: 14 residues. CDR3 in amino acids: CASSRRTGLYGYTF. The CDR3 coding sequence is TGTGCCAGCAGTCGGAGGACAGGGCTCTATGGCTACACCTTC.

This rearrangement joins TRBV7-8 to TRBJ1-2; D ambiguous. The germline V gene has CDR1 SGHVS and CDR2 FQNEAQ. The CDR3 consists of 14 residues. The ends were cut back, 2 bases at V and 2 bases at J, with 9 bases in the middle. CDR3 in DNA: TGTGCCAGCAGCTTATTTGGCGGGAACTATGGCTACACCTTC. Encoded protein: CASSLFGGNYGYTF. The entire variable domain, with the rest obtained from reference TRBV7-8 and TRBJ1-2, is as follows: GAGVSQSPRYKVAKRGQDVALRCDPISGHVSLFWYQQALGQGPEFLTYFQNEAQLDKSGLPSDRFFAERPEGSVSTLKIQRTQQEDSAVYLCASSLFGGNYGYTFGSGTRLTVV.

This chain joins TRBV19 and TRBJ2-5; D not resolved. The J call is uncertain, as TRBJ2-7 better fits the DNA end. The CDR3 is made up of 12 amino acids. Germline CDR1 reads LNHDA; CDR2 reads SQIVND (reference sequence). CDR3 in DNA: TGTGCCAGACCTCGAAACTCCTACGAGCAGTACTTC. Its protein product is CARPRNSYEQYF.

The chain combines TRBV18 with TRBJ1-1; D might be TRBD1 (6 bases). The germline CDR1 and CDR2 sequences are KGHSH and LQKENI. This CDR3 is 14 amino acids long. The V gene lost 8 bases and the J gene lost 0 bases, with 13 bases spanning the gap. DNA for the CDR3: TGTGCCAGCGCTGGACAGCCGATGAACACTGAAGCTTTCTTT. Translated, it gives CASAGQPMNTEAFF.

The chain is built from TRBV7-2 and TRBJ1-2; 7 nucleotides match TRBD1. The CDR3 is made up of 15 amino acids. Germline CDR1 reads SGHTA; CDR2 reads FQGNSA. Trimming at V came to 5 bases and at J to 7 bases, leaving 13 bases not matched to a gene. The CDR3 DNA sequence: TGTGCCAGCAGCCAACAGGGGATACGTCTTCGTGGCTACACCTTC. Encoded protein: CASSQQGIRLRGYTF.

The chain has TRBV7-2 and TRBJ2-5; TRBD2 agrees at 7 bases. Germline V gene data show CDR1 as SGHTA and CDR2 as FQGNSA. This CDR3 spans 13 amino acids. The J segment lost 11 bases and the V segment lost 4 bases, leaving 10 bases of the junction unmatched. The CDR3 bases are TGTGCCAGCAGCTACCTCCCTAGCGGTCAGCAGTACTTC. Protein: CASSYLPSGQQYF. Drawing the rest from reference TRBV7-2 and TRBJ2-5, the complete variable domain is GAGVSQSPSNKVTEKGKDVELRCDPISGHTALYWYRQSLGQGLEFLIYFQGNSAPDKSGLPSDRFSAERTGGSVSTLTIQRTQQEDSAVYLCASSYLPSGQQYFGPGTRLLVL.

The J gene is TRBJ1-1, the V gene TRBV7-8, with 10 bases aligning to TRBD1. Germline trimming cut 1 base from V and 1 base from J; bases unmatched to any gene: 6. CDR3 size: 17 residues. The germline V gene has CDR1 SGHVS and CDR2 FQNEAQ. The CDR3 coding sequence is TGTGCCAGCAGCTTAGTCGACAGGGGGCAACGGAACACTGAAGCTTTCTTT. Residues: CASSLVDRGQRNTEAFF.

V usage is TRBV7-2 and J usage is TRBJ2-2; D is unresolved. The germline V gene encodes CDR1 SGHTA and CDR2 FQGNSA. V lost 3 bases and J lost 3, with 11 bases in between. This CDR3 spans 15 amino acids. CDR3 protein: CASSFFQRDTGELFF. The CDR3 DNA is TGTGCCAGCAGCTTTTTCCAACGGGACACCGGGGAGCTGTTTTTT.

The chain carries TRBV18 and TRBJ1-1; no clear D gene. CDR3 length: 14 residues. Germline values: CDR1 KGHSH, CDR2 LQKENI. V was pared by 2 bases and J by 7 bases, with 14 bases between. This CDR3 is CASSPVAGKNEAFF. In DNA form, the CDR3 reads TGTGCCAGCTCACCAGTGGCAGGTAAAAATGAAGCTTTCTTT.

This chain joins TRBV7-2 and TRBJ2-7; 10 bases line up with TRBD2. Looked up from germline, CDR1 is SGHTA and CDR2 is FQGNSA. This CDR3 comprises 16 residues. Trimming removed 5 bases from V and 1 base from J; junction bases left unmatched: 8. In DNA, the CDR3 is TGTGCCAGCAGCCCAACCTCGGGACTAGCGTCCTACGAGCAGTACTTC. Translation gives CASSPTSGLASYEQYF. The full variable domain, completed using reference TRBV7-2 and TRBJ2-7, is GAGVSQSPSNKVTEKGKDVELRCDPISGHTALYWYRQSLGQGLEFLIYFQGNSAPDKSGLPSDRFSAERTGGSVSTLTIQRTQQEDSAVYLCASSPTSGLASYEQYFGPGTRLTVT.

The chain couples TRBV27 to TRBJ2-7; 11 bases are shared with TRBD1. Germline CDR1 MNHEY, CDR2 SMNVEV (reference sequence). The CDR3 has 14 residues. V trimming: 4 bases; J trimming: 2 bases; junction bases outside the gene matches: 1. This CDR3 is CASSWGQGAYEQYF. The CDR3 DNA reads as TGTGCCAGCAGTTGGGGACAGGGGGCCTACGAGCAGTACTTC.

In its sample, this clone was seen a few times. The genes are TRBV27 and TRBJ2-4, with 7 bases fitting TRBD2. This CDR3 comprises 13 residues. Germline V gene data show CDR1 as MNHEY and CDR2 as SMNVEV (reference sequence). J was trimmed by 5 bases and V by 6 bases; bases with no gene match: 4. The DNA of the CDR3 is TGTGCCAGCAGCCCGGGGGGAGAAAACATTCAGTACTTC. Protein product: CASSPGGENIQYF.